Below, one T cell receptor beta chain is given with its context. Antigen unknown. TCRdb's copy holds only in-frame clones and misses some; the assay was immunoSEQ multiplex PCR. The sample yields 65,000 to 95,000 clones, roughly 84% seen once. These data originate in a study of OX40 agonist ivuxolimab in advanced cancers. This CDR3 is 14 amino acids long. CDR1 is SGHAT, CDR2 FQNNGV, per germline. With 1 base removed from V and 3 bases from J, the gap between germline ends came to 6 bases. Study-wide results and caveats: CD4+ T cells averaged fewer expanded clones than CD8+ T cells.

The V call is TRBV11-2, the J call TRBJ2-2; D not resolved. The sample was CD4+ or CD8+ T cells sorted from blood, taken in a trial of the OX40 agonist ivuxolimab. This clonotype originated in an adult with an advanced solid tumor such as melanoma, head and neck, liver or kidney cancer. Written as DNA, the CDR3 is TGTGCCAGCAGCTTAGTGTGGGACACCGGGGAGCTGTTTTTT. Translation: CASSLVWDTGELFF.